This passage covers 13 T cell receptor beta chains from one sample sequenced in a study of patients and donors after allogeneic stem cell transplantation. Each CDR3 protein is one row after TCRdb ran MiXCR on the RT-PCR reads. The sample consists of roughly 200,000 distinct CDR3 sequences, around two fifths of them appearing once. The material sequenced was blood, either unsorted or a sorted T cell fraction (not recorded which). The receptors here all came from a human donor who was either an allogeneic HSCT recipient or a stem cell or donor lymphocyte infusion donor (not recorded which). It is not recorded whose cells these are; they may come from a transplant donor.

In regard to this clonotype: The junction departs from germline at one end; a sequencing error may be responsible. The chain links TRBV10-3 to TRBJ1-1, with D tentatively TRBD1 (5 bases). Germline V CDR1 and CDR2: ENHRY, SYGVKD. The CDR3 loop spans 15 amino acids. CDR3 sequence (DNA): TGTGCCATCGGTGATTCTTCAGGGTCTAACACTGAAGCTTTCTTT. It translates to CAIGDSSGSNTEAFF.

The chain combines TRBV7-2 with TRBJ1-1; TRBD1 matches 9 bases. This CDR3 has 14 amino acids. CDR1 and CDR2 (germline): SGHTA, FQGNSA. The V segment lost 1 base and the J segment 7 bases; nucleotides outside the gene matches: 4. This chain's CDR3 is CASSLDGQGSEAFF. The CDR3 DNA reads TGTGCCAGCAGCTTAGATGGACAGGGGAGTGAAGCTTTCTTT.

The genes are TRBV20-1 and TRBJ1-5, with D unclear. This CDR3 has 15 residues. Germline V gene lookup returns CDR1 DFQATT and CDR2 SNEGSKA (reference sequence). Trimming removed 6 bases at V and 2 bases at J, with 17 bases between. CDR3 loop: CSASLSGSGNQPQHF. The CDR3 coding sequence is TGCAGTGCCAGCCTATCGGGGTCGGGCAATCAGCCCCAGCATTTT.

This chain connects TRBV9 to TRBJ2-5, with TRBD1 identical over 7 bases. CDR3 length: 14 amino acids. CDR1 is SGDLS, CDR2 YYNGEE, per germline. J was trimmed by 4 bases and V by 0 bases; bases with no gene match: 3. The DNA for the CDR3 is TGTGCCAGCAGCGTAGAGGGACAGCCAGAGACCCAGTACTTC. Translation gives CASSVEGQPETQYF.

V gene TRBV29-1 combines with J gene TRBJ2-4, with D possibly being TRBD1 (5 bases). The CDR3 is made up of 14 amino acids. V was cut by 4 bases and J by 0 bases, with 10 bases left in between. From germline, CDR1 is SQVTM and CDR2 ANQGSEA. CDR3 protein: CSVALQVAKNIQYF. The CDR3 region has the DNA TGCAGCGTTGCCCTACAGGTAGCCAAAAACATTCAGTACTTC. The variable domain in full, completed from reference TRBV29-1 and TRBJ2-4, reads SAVISQKPSRDICQRGTSLTIQCQVDSQVTMMFWYRQQPGQSLTLIATANQGSEATYESGFVIDKFPISRPNLTFSTLTVSNMSPEDSSIYLCSVALQVAKNIQYFGAGTRLSVL.

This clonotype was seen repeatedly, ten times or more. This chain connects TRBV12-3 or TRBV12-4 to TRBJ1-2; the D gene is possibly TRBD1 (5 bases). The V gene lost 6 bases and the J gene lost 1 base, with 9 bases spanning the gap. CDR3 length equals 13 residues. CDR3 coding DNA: TGTGCCAGCAGCTTACAGGTTAACTATGGCTACACCTTC. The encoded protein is CASSLQVNYGYTF.

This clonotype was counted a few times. CDR3 DNA sequence: TGTGCCAGCAGTTTAGGGCGGCGCCTGGACGGGGAGCTGTTTTTT. Its protein is CASSLGRRLDGELFF. The rearrangement uses TRBV27 and TRBJ2-2; D is unresolved. The CDR3 is 15 amino acids. Germline V gene data show CDR1 as MNHEY and CDR2 as SMNVEV (reference sequence). V was shortened by 2 bases and J by 7 bases, with 14 bases between the two germline ends.

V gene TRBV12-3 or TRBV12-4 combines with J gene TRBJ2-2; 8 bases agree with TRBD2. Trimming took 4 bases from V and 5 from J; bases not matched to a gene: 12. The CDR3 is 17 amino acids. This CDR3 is CASSSAGTRVVTGELFF. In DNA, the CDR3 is TGTGCCAGCAGTTCCGCCGGGACTAGGGTAGTAACCGGGGAGCTGTTTTTT.

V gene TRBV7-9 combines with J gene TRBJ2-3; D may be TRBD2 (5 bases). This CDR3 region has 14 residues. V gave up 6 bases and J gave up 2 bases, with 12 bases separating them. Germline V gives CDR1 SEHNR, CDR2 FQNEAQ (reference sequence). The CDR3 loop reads CASRKWGDTDTQYF. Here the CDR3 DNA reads TGTGCCAGCAGAAAATGGGGAGACACAGATACGCAGTATTTT.

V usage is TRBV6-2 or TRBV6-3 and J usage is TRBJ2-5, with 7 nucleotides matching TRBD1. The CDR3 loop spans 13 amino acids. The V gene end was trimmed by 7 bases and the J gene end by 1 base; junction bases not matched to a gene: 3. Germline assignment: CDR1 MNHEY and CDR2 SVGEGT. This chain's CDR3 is CASIRDSQETQYF. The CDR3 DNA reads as TGTGCCAGCATTAGGGACAGCCAAGAGACCCAGTACTTC.

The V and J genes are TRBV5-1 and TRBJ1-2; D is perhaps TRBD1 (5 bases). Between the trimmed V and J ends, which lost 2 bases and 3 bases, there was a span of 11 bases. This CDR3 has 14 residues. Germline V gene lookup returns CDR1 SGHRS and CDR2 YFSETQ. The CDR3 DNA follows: TGCGCCAGCAGCTTCTCGGCCAGGGACTATGGCTACACCTTC. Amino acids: CASSFSARDYGYTF.

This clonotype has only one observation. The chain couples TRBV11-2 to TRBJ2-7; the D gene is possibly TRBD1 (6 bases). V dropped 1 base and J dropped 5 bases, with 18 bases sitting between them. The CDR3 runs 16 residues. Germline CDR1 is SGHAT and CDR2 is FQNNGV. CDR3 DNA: TGTGCCAGCAGCTTAGCGCACAACTCAGGGGTCCACGAGCAGTACTTC. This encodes CASSLAHNSGVHEQYF.

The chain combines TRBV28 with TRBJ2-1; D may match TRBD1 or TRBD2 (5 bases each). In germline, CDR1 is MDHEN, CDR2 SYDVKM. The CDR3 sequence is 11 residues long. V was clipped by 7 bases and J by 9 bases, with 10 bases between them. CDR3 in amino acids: CASTPGTEQFF. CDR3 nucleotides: TGTGCCAGCACCCCCGGGACTGAGCAGTTCTTC.